What follows is one T cell receptor beta chain and its context. This clone was found once. Its target antigen remains unknown. No qualities accompany the bases; no much larger clone lies one base away. The data derive from a study of blood T cell repertoires in COVID-19 (dated by TCRdb to the early 2020s). With regard to the full study: Collaborator samples came from the United States, Italy and Spain and covered acute and convalescent phases of COVID-19. The material from the prospective study consisted of cDNA or gDNA derived from T cells, B-cell-depleted T cells, or PBMCs. Deeply sampled blood TCRbeta repertoires from subjects exposed to, actively infected with, or recovered from COVID-19 were included in the dataset. The repertoires were released in a freely available public database meant as a resource for research on the immune response to SARS-CoV-2. The samples were drawn from two sources: the first 160 participants of the ongoing ImmuneRACE study, and 1,000 to 1,500 subjects contributed by 6 global collaborators. Nearly every sample came with metadata listing a de-identified subject ID, COVID-19 status, age in years and sex. Where HLA class I and class II types were available, the types were taken from metadata supplied by the sample provider, not from assay-based typing. What the authors observed across the whole study: Clinical and demographic metadata were provided uncurated, with the amount varying by source and participant.

TCRbeta CDR3 regions were amplified from genomic DNA by means of the immunoSEQ Assay, a bias-controlled multiplex PCR. In the source study's methods: Nucleated cell counts per sample were estimated from amplification of reference gene primers within the assay. To quantify the absolute abundance of each unique TCRbeta CDR3 rearrangement, sequence reads were collapsed and filtered. Productive Simpson clonality was computed per sample as the square root of Simpson's diversity index over productive rearrangements. In its TCRdb copy, this immuneACCESS table keeps in-frame sequences only and misses some clones. Where compared with another copy, unresolved V genes explain less than half of these, and the others have no known cause. V, J and clone size derive from that table, while D and trimming were established from the DNA sequence. The table for this sample lists roughly 49,000 clones; roughly 90% of them were counted only once. More than 9.5% of the sample lies in the top ten.

Whole blood was collected in K2EDTA tubes by collaborating institutions according to the institutions' own protocols. For TCRbeta analysis, collaborator samples were shipped as frozen whole blood, as isolated PBMCs, or as DNA extracted from either sample type. The germline V gene yields MGHDK for CDR1 and SYGVNS for CDR2. From the cysteine through the phenylalanine, the CDR3 covers 17 amino acids. Of all the DNA, just the CDR3 is kept, 51 bases in frame from base 1. V ends up 3 bases short and J 4 bases short, with an unmatched junction base count of 10. This sequence was found in a woman aged 80 or over with acute or convalescent COVID-19. The rearranged chain carries TRBV25-1 and TRBJ1-3; 9 middle bases align to TRBD1. Material for sequencing was peripheral blood. The CDR3 reads as follows: CASSEPTQGARGNTIYF. The DNA sequence follows: TGTGCCAGCAGTGAGCCAACACAGGGGGCGCGGGGAAACACCATATATTTT. When the CDR3 is completed using the reference TRBV25-1 and TRBJ1-3 genes on either side, the full variable domain is EADIYQTPRYLVIGTGKKITLECSQTMGHDKMYWYQQDPGMELHLIHYSYGVNSTEKGDLSSESTVSRIRTEHFPLTLESARPSHTSQYLCASSEPTQGARGNTIYFGEGSWLTVV.